This entry describes one TCR beta chain. Under the authors' procedure: Researchers report that nucleated cell counts were estimated from reference gene primer amplification. Repertoires were generated with immunoSEQ multiplex PCR, while TCRdb's copy carries only in-frame clones and drops some. V and J calls and clone size are as listed in that table; D and trimming were resolved from the DNA. The sample consists of 45,000 to 50,000 clones, 80% to 90% of them appearing once. Germline V CDR1 and CDR2: KGHSH, LQKENI. Deletions cut 2 bases from V and 6 bases from J, with 14 bases between. The CDR3 is made up of 14 amino acids. This entry comes from a study of blood T cell repertoires in COVID-19. Study details: COVID-19 samples collected from the United States, Italy and Spain covered acute and convalescent phases. Nucleic acid was either cDNA or gDNA, and it came from T cells, B-cell-depleted T cells, or PBMCs.

This sequence was found in an elderly woman with COVID-19, enrolled during active disease. The sample consisted of peripheral blood. V and J are TRBV18 and TRBJ2-7, with TRBD1 as a possible D gene (6 bases). Here the CDR3 DNA reads TGTGCCAGCTCACCAGCGCGATCAGGGGTCGAGCAGTACTTC. Translated, it gives CASSPARSGVEQYF.